This TCR beta chain was retrieved from a study of T cells in localized non-small cell lung cancer. This clone occurred once. TCRdb's table, derived via immunoSEQ multiplex PCR, lists solely in-frame clones and lacks some. The sample consists of under 15,000 clones, approximately 86% of them appearing once. The CDR3 length is 12 residues. The germline CDR1 and CDR2 sequences are MNHNY and SVGAGI (reference sequence). The sequence was collected from a male donor at least 60 years old with stage III lung adenocarcinoma. The material sequenced was peripheral blood, taken before any cancer treatment. The chain recombines TRBV6-6 with TRBJ2-5; D ambiguous. The J call may be faulty, since TRBJ2-7 better matches the DNA end. CDR3 sequence (DNA): TGTGCCAGCAGTACGAAAAACTACGAGCAGTACTTC. It specifies CASSTKNYEQYF.